This TCR beta chain derives from a study of Graves' ophthalmopathy and Graves' hyperthyroidism. Study-level findings and limits: Blood samples also showed most expanded thyroid clonotypes exceeding 0.001 frequency.

About this clonotype: The target antigen is unknown.

The TCR beta CDR3 regions underwent amplification from RNA transcripts. The first round was an RT-PCR with HTBI primers, and the second round was a multiplex PCR. TCRdb re-analysed the multiplex PCR reads in MiXCR, keeping a single row per CDR3 protein. Of some 750,000 distinct CDR3 sequences in the sample, roughly 40% were seen once. This CDR3 region has 15 residues. V dropped 2 bases and J dropped 0 bases, with 7 bases sitting between them. CDR1 and CDR2 from the germline V gene are MNHEY and SVGAGI. 10 ml of fresh blood yielded the PBMCs by density gradient. The sequencing input was peripheral blood. The V call is TRBV6-5, the J call TRBJ1-4; no reliable D call. This sequence originates from an adult man with Graves' ophthalmopathy. DNA of the CDR3: TGTGCCAGCAGTTACAGGATTGCAACTAATGAAAAACTGTTTTTT. As protein: CASSYRIATNEKLFF.